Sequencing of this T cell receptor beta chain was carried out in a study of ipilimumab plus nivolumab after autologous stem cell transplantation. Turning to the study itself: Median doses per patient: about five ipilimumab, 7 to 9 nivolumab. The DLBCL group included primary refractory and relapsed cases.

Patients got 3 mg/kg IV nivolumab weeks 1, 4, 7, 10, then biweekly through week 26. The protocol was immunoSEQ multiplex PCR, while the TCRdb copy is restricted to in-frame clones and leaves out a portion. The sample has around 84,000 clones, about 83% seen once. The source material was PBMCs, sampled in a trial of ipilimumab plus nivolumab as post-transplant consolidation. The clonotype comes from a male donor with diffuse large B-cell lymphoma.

CDR3 nucleotide sequence: TGTGCCAGCAGTTTAGCGGGGGGGGCAGATACGCAGTATTTT. This encodes CASSLAGGADTQYF. The chain employs TRBV6-1 and TRBJ2-3; TRBD2 matches 11 bases. Germline loops: CDR1 MNHNS, CDR2 SASEGT. The CDR3 has 14 amino acids. The J segment lost 4 bases and the V segment lost 5 bases, leaving 2 bases of the junction unmatched.